Reported below is one TCR beta chain. The record originates from a study of T cell responses to AZD1222 COVID-19 vaccine. Sequencing used immunoSEQ multiplex PCR; TCRdb keeps in-frame clones, though not all of them. Of around 130,000 clones in the sample, roughly 92% are singletons; the top ten hold 1% to 1.3%. Germline V CDR1 and CDR2: SGDLS, YYNGEE. The ends were cut back, 4 bases at V and 4 bases at J, with 11 bases in the middle. The CDR3 runs 13 residues. The sequence was obtained from an adult who received the AZD1222 COVID-19 vaccine. This chain uses TRBV9 with TRBJ2-5; a possible D gene is TRBD2 (5 bases). This material consisted of peripheral blood, taken 28 days after the second AZD1222 dose. Here the CDR3 DNA reads TGTGCCAGCAGCTCGTCCCGGGGAGAGACCCAGTACTTC. Amino acids: CASSSSRGETQYF.